Each of the 32 T cell receptor beta chains below was sequenced from the same sample in a study of blood T cell repertoires in COVID-19 (dated by TCRdb to 2018 to 2021). Libraries were constructed by the immunoSEQ multiplex PCR assay. TCRdb took this table from immuneACCESS and kept in-frame rearrangements with V and J called. Such tables lack part of the clones; where checked against another copy, unresolved V genes explain under half of the gap, and the rest is unexplained. The sample table contains fewer than 250,000 clones; only one count was recorded for about 88% of them. In total, the top ten clones hold 1.1% of the sample. The sequenced sample was peripheral blood. Receptors were obtained from a man aged 30 to 39 with acute or convalescent COVID-19.

The chain is built from TRBV3-1 (or the pseudogene TRBV3-2) and TRBJ1-5, with D unclear. There are 13 residues in the CDR3. Trimming took 5 bases from V and 4 from J, leaving 9 bases between them. Looked up from germline, CDR1 is LGHDT and CDR2 is YNNKEL (reference sequence). CDR3 residues: CASSWAENQPQHF. In DNA form, the CDR3 reads TGTGCCAGCAGCTGGGCAGAAAATCAGCCCCAGCATTTT.

The V gene is TRBV4-1, the J gene TRBJ1-6; D unresolved. The CDR3 is made up of 15 amino acids. The V end lost 1 base, the J end lost 8 bases, and 12 bases lay between the germline ends. Germline loops: CDR1 MGHRA, CDR2 YSYEKL. The CDR3 DNA follows: TGCGCCAGCAGCCAAGGGGCCAGGCTTTATTCACCCCTCCACTTT. This gives the protein CASSQGARLYSPLHF.

This clone was detected a few times. The gene calls are TRBV20-1 and TRBJ1-5; weak D call: TRBD1 (6 bases). There are 15 residues in the CDR3. Germline CDR1 and CDR2: DFQATT and SNEGSKA (reference sequence). V lost 3 bases, J lost 2 bases, and 14 bases lay in between. CDR3 loop: CSASLGAVGNQPQHF. CDR3 DNA sequence: TGCAGTGCTAGTCTGGGGGCGGTTGGCAATCAGCCCCAGCATTTT.

This chain joins TRBV28 and TRBJ1-6; D is undetermined. Germline V gives CDR1 MDHEN, CDR2 SYDVKM. V was trimmed by 2 bases and J by 7 bases, leaving 9 bases between them. The CDR3 is made up of 14 amino acids. The CDR3 DNA sequence: TGTGCCAGCAGTTTACCGAGGGCAAATTCACCCCTCCACTTT. Translated, it gives CASSLPRANSPLHF.

V gene TRBV27 combines with J gene TRBJ1-6; D is undetermined. V lost 6 bases, J lost 12 bases, and 12 bases lay in between. CDR1 is MNHEY, CDR2 SMNVEV, per germline (reference sequence). CDR3 length equals 12 residues. CDR3 amino acids: CASRLTSGPLHF. CDR3 coding DNA: TGTGCCAGCAGGTTAACGAGCGGACCCCTCCACTTT.

The chain links TRBV9 to TRBJ2-7; TRBD2 agrees at 8 bases. V dropped 4 bases and J dropped 5; count of bases not matched to a gene: 5. The CDR3 extends over 13 amino acids. Germline V gives CDR1 SGDLS, CDR2 YYNGEE. For the CDR3, the DNA is TGTGCCAGCAGCCCGCACGGGGGGGACGAGCAGTACTTC. Translated, it gives CASSPHGGDEQYF.

In its sample, this clone was seen once. The J gene is TRBJ1-1, the V gene TRBV3-1 (or the pseudogene TRBV3-2); D is uncertain. Per the germline V gene, CDR1 is LGHDT and CDR2 is YNNKEL (reference sequence). The germline V and J ends were trimmed by 0 bases and 3 bases, with 11 bases remaining between them. The CDR3 contains 15 residues. The CDR3 region has the DNA TGTGCCAGCAGCCAAGATCATGGGCGGGACACTGAAGCTTTCTTT. It specifies CASSQDHGRDTEAFF.

V usage is TRBV14 and J usage is TRBJ1-2; the match to TRBD1 covers 7 bases. This CDR3 spans 16 amino acids. CDR1 and CDR2 from the germline V gene are SGHDN and FVKESK. Trimming removed 3 bases from V and 5 bases from J; junction bases left unmatched: 12. In nucleotides, the CDR3 is TGTGCCAGCAGCCAGGCCCGGGACAGCTGGGGTTATGGCTACACCTTC. Translating gives CASSQARDSWGYGYTF.

The CDR3 sequence: CATTGHQNTGELFF. The CDR3 nucleotides are TGTGCCACGACGGGACACCAAAACACCGGGGAGCTGTTTTTT. The chain has TRBV6-5 and TRBJ2-2; maybe TRBD1 (6 bases). The V and J ends lost 10 bases and 2 bases respectively, with 14 bases between them. Germline assignment: CDR1 MNHEY and CDR2 SVGAGI. This CDR3 has 14 residues.

The chain has TRBV10-3 and TRBJ1-1; TRBD1 aligns across 7 bases. V was pared by 6 bases and J by 10 bases, with 8 bases of the junction left unmatched. The CDR3 spans 12 residues. CDR1 ENHRY and CDR2 SYGVKD come from the germline V gene. CDR3 sequence reads: CAISLTGSGAFF. CDR3 nucleotides: TGTGCCATCAGCCTGACAGGGTCCGGAGCTTTCTTT.

In this sample, this clone turned up once. This chain uses TRBV7-9 with TRBJ1-1; 8 bases map to TRBD1. The germline V gene has CDR1 SEHNR and CDR2 FQNEAQ (reference sequence). This CDR3 spans 17 amino acids. Trimming took 8 bases from V and 0 from J; bases not matched to a gene: 14. CDR3 sequence (DNA): TGTGCCAGCCCCGGCGGTCAGGGGGCAGGGATGAACACTGAAGCTTTCTTT. Residues: CASPGGQGAGMNTEAFF.

The chain combines TRBV11-2 with TRBJ1-1; D not resolved. Deletions cut 6 bases from V and 8 bases from J, with 13 bases between. The CDR3 sequence is 12 residues long. Germline V gene sequence: CDR1 SGHAT, CDR2 FQNNGV. The CDR3 loop is CASSRGLREAFF. The CDR3 region has the DNA TGTGCCAGCAGTAGAGGGTTAAGAGAAGCTTTCTTT.

This clone has just a few counts. The chain is built from TRBV5-4 and TRBJ2-3; the D is unclear. Germline CDR1 is SGHNT and CDR2 is YYREEE (reference sequence). CDR3 size: 14 residues. V lost 1 base and J 6 bases, leaving 12 bases between the germline ends. The CDR3 coding sequence is TGTGCCAGCAGCTTGTCCGCGAGTACGGATACGCAGTATTTT. Amino acid sequence: CASSLSASTDTQYF.

In DNA, the CDR3 is TGTGCCAGCCGAACCCGACTAGCGGGTAACAATGAGCAGTTCTTC. Protein sequence: CASRTRLAGNNEQFF. This sequence joins TRBV19 and TRBJ2-1; 10 nucleotides agree with TRBD2. V gave up 9 bases and J gave up 5 bases; unmatched junction bases: 10. Germline values: CDR1 LNHDA, CDR2 SQIVND (reference sequence). The CDR3 extends over 15 amino acids.

This chain uses TRBV4-2 with TRBJ2-3, with D possibly TRBD1 on 6 matching bases. Per germline, CDR1 LGHNA and CDR2 YNFKEQ. The CDR3 is 13 residues long. The V gene lost 3 bases and the J gene lost 6 bases, with 10 bases spanning the gap. CDR3 region: CASSHQGSDTQYF. The CDR3 region has the DNA TGTGCCAGCAGCCACCAGGGGTCCGATACGCAGTATTTT.

This chain connects TRBV6-5 to TRBJ1-6, with D unresolved. The CDR3 is made up of 16 amino acids. V was shortened by 2 bases and J by 2 bases, with 10 bases between the two germline ends. Germline V gene sequence: CDR1 MNHEY, CDR2 SVGAGI. Here the CDR3 DNA reads TGTGCCAGCAGTTACGCGCCAGGCGCCTATAATTCACCCCTCCACTTT. As protein: CASSYAPGAYNSPLHF.

The chain combines TRBV7-2 with TRBJ2-5; TRBD1 is a possible D gene (6 bases). This CDR3 spans 14 amino acids. Trimming took 5 bases from V and 0 from J, leaving 10 bases between them. CDR1 is SGHTA, CDR2 FQGNSA, per germline. CDR3 region: CASSEQGHQETQYF. CDR3 DNA sequence: TGTGCCAGCAGCGAACAGGGACACCAAGAGACCCAGTACTTC.

The chain combines TRBV30 with TRBJ1-6; D gene ambiguous. V gave up 8 bases and J gave up 7 bases, with 12 bases separating them. CDR3 size: 12 residues. Germline values: CDR1 GTSNPN, CDR2 SVGIG (reference sequence). CDR3 sequence reads: CAGGLGNSPLHF. CDR3 nucleotides: TGTGCCGGAGGCCTTGGAAATTCACCCCTCCACTTT.

This chain joins TRBV5-1 and TRBJ2-1; 9 bases fit TRBD2. This CDR3 has 16 residues. The germline V gene has CDR1 SGHRS and CDR2 YFSETQ. With 4 bases clipped from V and 7 bases from J, the junction kept 12 bases outside the gene matches. As DNA, the CDR3 is TGCGCCAGCAGCCCACCCACCGGGACTAGCTCTAATGAGCAGTTCTTC. It yields the protein CASSPPTGTSSNEQFF. Complete variable domain (other parts from reference TRBV5-1 and TRBJ2-1): KAGVTQTPRYLIKTRGQQVTLSCSPISGHRSVSWYQQTPGQGLQFLFEYFSETQRNKGNFPGRFSGRQFSNSRSEMNVSTLELGDSALYLCASSPPTGTSSNEQFFGPGTRLTVL.

Details on this clone: The junction shows a germline mismatch at one end, possibly a read error. This rearrangement joins TRBV7-7 to TRBJ2-1, with 8 bases fitting TRBD2. The CDR3 totals 16 residues. Looked up from germline, CDR1 is SSHAT and CDR2 is FNYEAQ (reference sequence). The CDR3 spells CASSLGGGLPYNEQFF. CDR3 nucleotides: TGTGCTAGCAGCTTAGGCGGGGGGCTACCCTACAATGAGCAGTTCTTC.

This chain connects TRBV19 to TRBJ1-5, with D perhaps TRBD1 (6 bases). The length of the CDR3 is 14 residues. The ends were cut back, 7 bases at V and 6 bases at J, with 16 bases in the middle. Germline V gene data show CDR1 as LNHDA and CDR2 as SQIVND (reference sequence). Here the CDR3 reads CASTQGQDSQPQHF. The DNA of the CDR3 is TGTGCCAGTACCCAGGGGCAGGACTCTCAGCCCCAGCATTTT.

V is TRBV18 and J is TRBJ1-2, with D maybe TRBD1 (5 bases). CDR1 KGHSH and CDR2 LQKENI come from the germline V gene. The CDR3 is 15 residues long. The V and J ends lost 3 bases and 0 bases respectively, with 11 bases between them. The DNA for the CDR3 is TGTGCCAGCTCACCCGCATCGACAGCTAACTATGGCTACACCTTC. Protein: CASSPASTANYGYTF.

The CDR3 sequence is CASSDSTTTNEKLFF. The DNA of the CDR3 is TGTGCCAGCAGCGATTCTACTACAACTAATGAAAAACTGTTTTTT. The J gene is TRBJ1-4, the V gene TRBV9; D remains ambiguous. This CDR3 contains 15 residues. CDR1 and CDR2 (germline): SGDLS, YYNGEE. V was trimmed by 3 bases and J by 0 bases, leaving 9 bases between them.

This sequence joins TRBV5-8 and TRBJ2-1; weak D call: TRBD1 (5 bases). The germline V gene encodes CDR1 SGHTS and CDR2 YDEGEE. The CDR3 sequence is 15 residues long. V dropped 2 bases and J dropped 6 bases, with 15 bases sitting between them. In DNA, the CDR3 is TGTGCCAGCAGCTTAGACAGAAATCCCCTCAATGAGCAGTTCTTC. This sequence encodes CASSLDRNPLNEQFF.

The V and J genes are TRBV5-1 and TRBJ2-7, with 8 bases fitting TRBD1. The germline CDR1 and CDR2 sequences are SGHRS and YFSETQ. CDR3 length: 14 amino acids. V lost 4 bases and J lost 1; bases outside the gene matches: 4. CDR3 protein: CASSGTGLSYEQYF. The CDR3 DNA is TGCGCCAGCAGCGGGACAGGACTGTCCTACGAGCAGTACTTC.

The chain joins TRBV27 to TRBJ2-3; tentatively, D is TRBD1 (6 bases). The CDR3 sequence is 12 residues long. From germline, CDR1 is MNHEY and CDR2 SMNVEV (reference sequence). Trimming stripped 5 bases from V and 9 bases from J, with 12 bases between. The CDR3 loop reads CASSLQGWTQYF. CDR3 nucleotides: TGTGCCAGCAGTCTACAGGGTTGGACGCAGTATTTT.

The CDR3 sequence is CASSLTGVVRETQYF. In DNA form, the CDR3 reads TGTGCCAGCAGCTTGACAGGGGTGGTGAGGGAGACCCAGTACTTC. The chain combines TRBV11-2 with TRBJ2-5; 8 bases align to TRBD1. The trim removed 3 bases at V and 5 bases at J, leaving 8 bases unmatched. CDR3 length: 15 residues. Germline V gives CDR1 SGHAT, CDR2 FQNNGV.

The chain recombines TRBV14 with TRBJ1-1; D may be TRBD1 (5 bases). The CDR3 has 13 residues. The ends were cut back, 3 bases at V and 9 bases at J, with 14 bases in the middle. In germline, CDR1 is SGHDN, CDR2 FVKESK. For the CDR3, the DNA is TGTGCCAGCAGCCATACCCGACAGACTCAAGCTTTCTTT. It translates to CASSHTRQTQAFF.

The chain uses TRBV5-1 and TRBJ2-2; possibly TRBD1 for D (5 bases). The V end lost 1 base, the J end lost 7 bases, and 14 bases lay between the germline ends. Germline CDR1 SGHRS, CDR2 YFSETQ. This CDR3 contains 15 residues. CDR3 residues: CASSLRQGGGGELFF. CDR3 in DNA: TGCGCCAGCAGCTTGAGGCAGGGCGGTGGCGGGGAGCTGTTTTTT.

The V call is TRBV29-1, the J call TRBJ2-7, with D perhaps TRBD1 (7 bases). This CDR3 spans 14 amino acids. Germline values: CDR1 SQVTM, CDR2 ANQGSEA. The V end was cut by 5 bases, the J end by 2 bases, with 16 bases between. CDR3 residues: CSVSFGGTAYEQYF. As DNA, the CDR3 is TGCAGCGTTTCTTTTGGCGGGACAGCCTACGAGCAGTACTTC.

The V gene is TRBV10-3, the J gene TRBJ2-3, with D possibly TRBD2 on 5 matching bases. CDR3 length: 15 amino acids. Between the trimmed V and J ends, which lost 4 bases and 1 base, there was a span of 12 bases. Germline-derived CDR1 and CDR2 are ENHRY and SYGVKD. CDR3 nucleotides: TGTGCCATCAGTGCTTTAGGAGGAGGCACAGATACGCAGTATTTT. This codes for CAISALGGGTDTQYF.

The chain joins TRBV14 to TRBJ2-1; D is undetermined. Germline V gene sequence: CDR1 SGHDN, CDR2 FVKESK. The CDR3 consists of 17 residues. V dropped 1 base and J dropped 0 bases, with 13 bases sitting between them. CDR3 residues: CASSQVVASSSYNEQFF. The CDR3 DNA sequence: TGTGCCAGCAGCCAAGTAGTAGCCAGTAGCTCCTACAATGAGCAGTTCTTC.